Given below is one T cell receptor (beta chain) in context. What it recognizes is unknown. A multiplex PCR was run with 60 Vbeta primers and 13 Jbeta primers. Measured with immunoSEQ multiplex PCR; TCRdb has only the in-frame clones, and not every one. Of some 120,000 clones listed, approximately 72% are singletons. The CDR3 totals 15 residues. The V and J ends lost 6 bases and 7 bases respectively, with 22 bases between them. Looked up from germline, CDR1 is SGHRS and CDR2 is YFSETQ. Every donor was a healthy person donating bone marrow. The data belong to a study of cytomegalovirus exposure and HLA in healthy donors. Whole-study findings and limits: Researchers reportedly found TCR beta sequences accurately predicted most subjects' HLA-A and HLA-B alleles. The classifier reportedly diagnosed cytomegalovirus status with high specificity and sensitivity. Being productive about 90% or about 30% of the time was typical of most TCR beta V segments in an earlier analysis.

The sequenced sample was PBMCs. The V gene is TRBV5-1, the J gene TRBJ1-1; TRBD1 might be the D (5 bases). The TCR was taken from a woman aged 45-65 years in good health and CMV-seropositive. The DNA for the CDR3 is TGCGCCAGCACCCTTCTGGGGGGAGGGACCATTGAAGCTTTCTTT. Its protein product is CASTLLGGGTIEAFF.